This entry features one T cell receptor (beta chain) sequence. Its antigen is not known. CDR1 is SGHTA and CDR2 is FQGNSA in the germline V gene. V was pared by 5 bases and J by 2 bases, with 8 bases of the junction left unmatched. The CDR3 is made up of 16 amino acids. Healthy HIV-negative adults with no recent acute infections or vaccinations were recruited as donors. This entry is derived from a study of shared clonotypes between healthy human individuals. Original data processing: Junction-only immunoSEQ data arrived without quality scores, meaning filtering differed. Only in-frame clones appear in the TCRdb table, and some are missing; sequencing was by immunoSEQ multiplex PCR. V and J calls and clone size follow that table, whereas D and trimming were derived from the DNA. The sample contains roughly 2.4 million clones, approximately 96% of which appear only once. Study outcomes and limitations: Generation probabilities were higher for clonotypes shared across all four sorted-subset donors than for unshared ones. Relative to memory subsets, naive subsets generally showed larger estimated richness.

This receptor was identified in a man aged 18 to 30 in good health. This chain uses TRBV7-2 with TRBJ2-5, with 10 nucleotides matching TRBD2. The sequencing sample was made of naive CD4+ T cells sorted from blood. The subset was: CD45RA+ positively selected. The CDR3 spells CASSRGLAETQETQYF. The CDR3 bases are TGTGCCAGCAGCCGCGGACTAGCGGAGACTCAAGAGACCCAGTACTTC.